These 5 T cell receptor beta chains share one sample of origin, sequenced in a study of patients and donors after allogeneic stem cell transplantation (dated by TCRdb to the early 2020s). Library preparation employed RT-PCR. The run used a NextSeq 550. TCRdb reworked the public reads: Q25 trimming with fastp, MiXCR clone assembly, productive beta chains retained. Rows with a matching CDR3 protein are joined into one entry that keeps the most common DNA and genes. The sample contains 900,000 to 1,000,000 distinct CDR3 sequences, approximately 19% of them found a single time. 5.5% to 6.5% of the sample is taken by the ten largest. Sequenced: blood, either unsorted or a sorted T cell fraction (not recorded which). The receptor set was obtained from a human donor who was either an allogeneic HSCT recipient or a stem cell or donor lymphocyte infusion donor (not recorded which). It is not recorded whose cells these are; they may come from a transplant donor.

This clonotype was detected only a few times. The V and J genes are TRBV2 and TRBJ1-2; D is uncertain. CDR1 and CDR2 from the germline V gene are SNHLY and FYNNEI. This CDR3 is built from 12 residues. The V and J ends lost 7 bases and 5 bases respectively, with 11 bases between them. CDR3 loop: CASKMTTYGYTF. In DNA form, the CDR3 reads TGTGCCAGCAAGATGACCACATATGGCTACACCTTC.

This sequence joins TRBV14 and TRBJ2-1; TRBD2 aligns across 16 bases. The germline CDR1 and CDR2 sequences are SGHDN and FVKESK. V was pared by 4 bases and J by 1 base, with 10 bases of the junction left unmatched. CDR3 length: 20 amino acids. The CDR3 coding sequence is TGTGCCAGCAGCCCCCCGGGACTAGCGGGGGGGCCTCATTCCTACAATGAGCAGTTCTTC. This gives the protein CASSPPGLAGGPHSYNEQFF. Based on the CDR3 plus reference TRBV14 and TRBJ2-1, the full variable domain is EAGVTQFPSHSVIEKGQTVTLRCDPISGHDNLYWYRRVMGKEIKFLLHFVKESKQDESGMPNNRFLAERTGGTYSTLKVQPAELEDSGVYFCASSPPGLAGGPHSYNEQFFGPGTRLTVL.

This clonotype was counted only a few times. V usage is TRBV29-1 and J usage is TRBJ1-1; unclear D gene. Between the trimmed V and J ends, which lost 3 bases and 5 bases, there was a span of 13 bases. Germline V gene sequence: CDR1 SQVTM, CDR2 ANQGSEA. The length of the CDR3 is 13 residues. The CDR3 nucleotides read TGCAGCGTTGAGTTTAAGGGAGGGACTGAAGCTTTCTTT. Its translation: CSVEFKGGTEAFF.

Here the CDR3 reads CATSRSGNNEQFF. In DNA, the CDR3 is TGTGCCACCAGCAGATCAGGAAACAATGAGCAGTTCTTC. This chain uses TRBV15 with TRBJ2-1; D uncertain. Trimming took 2 bases from V and 5 from J, leaving 7 bases between them. This CDR3 has 13 amino acids. Looked up from germline, CDR1 is LNHNV and CDR2 is YYDKDF (reference sequence).

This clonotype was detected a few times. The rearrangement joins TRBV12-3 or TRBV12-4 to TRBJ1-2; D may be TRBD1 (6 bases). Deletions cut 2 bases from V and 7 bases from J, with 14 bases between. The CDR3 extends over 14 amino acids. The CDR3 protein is CASSLQGMGPGYTF. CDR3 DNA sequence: TGTGCCAGCAGTTTACAGGGGATGGGGCCTGGCTACACCTTC.